Listed below are T cell receptor beta chains from one sample, sequenced in a study of T cell repertoires in cytomegalovirus infection. Each CDR3 protein gets one entry after TCRdb re-called the reads with MiXCR. The table includes 60,000 to 75,000 distinct CDR3 sequences, 4% detected once. Sequenced sample: PBMCs. The receptors were gathered from a human donor in good health (CMV status not recorded). Some clones in this sample may be carry-over from other donors' samples. The CDR3 runs from the conserved cysteine through the conserved F or W.

v_call: TRBV27; j_call: TRBJ1-5; cdr3_aa: CASSLAPGVRWPQHF
v_call: TRBV28; j_call: TRBJ2-5; cdr3_aa: CASSFLHSETQYF
v_call: TRBV7-2; j_call: TRBJ2-5; cdr3_aa: CASSRGLAGVSAETQYF
v_call: TRBV7-2; j_call: TRBJ2-1; cdr3_aa: CASSSDRARMDEQFF
v_call: TRBV7-9; j_call: TRBJ2-5; cdr3_aa: CASSPGGLRQETQYF
v_call: TRBV4-3; j_call: TRBJ1-6; cdr3_aa: CASSQAVRDYNSPLHF
v_call: TRBV12-3/TRBV12-4; j_call: TRBJ1-1; cdr3_aa: CASSFLGRGTAF
v_call: TRBV10-3; j_call: TRBJ1-5; cdr3_aa: CAISEDRDQPQHF
v_call: TRBV7-8; j_call: TRBJ1-1; cdr3_aa: CASSSTTGLVTEAFF
v_call: TRBV29-1; j_call: TRBJ2-7; cdr3_aa: CSATRQGLYEQYF
v_call: TRBV7-2; j_call: TRBJ2-7; cdr3_aa: CASSLRHSFYEQYF
v_call: TRBV7-9; j_call: TRBJ2-1; cdr3_aa: CASSLEGSGRANEQFF
v_call: TRBV28; j_call: TRBJ2-7; cdr3_aa: CASRPLPGQGAREQYF
v_call: TRBV11-2; j_call: TRBJ1-2; cdr3_aa: CASSSVKWTGSYGYTF
v_call: TRBV6-2/TRBV6-3; j_call: TRBJ1-1; cdr3_aa: CASRQGPTEAFF
v_call: TRBV7-2; j_call: TRBJ2-7; cdr3_aa: CASSLGGSDEQYF
v_call: TRBV5-1; j_call: TRBJ2-4; cdr3_aa: CASSPGGGQQNIQYF
v_call: TRBV7-2; j_call: TRBJ2-5; cdr3_aa: CASSLARWAEQETQYF
v_call: TRBV7-8; j_call: TRBJ2-3; cdr3_aa: CASSPHPADTQYF
v_call: TRBV19; j_call: TRBJ1-1; cdr3_aa: CASSIEGGENTEAFF
v_call: TRBV7-8; j_call: TRBJ2-1; cdr3_aa: CASSLASYNEQFF
v_call: TRBV11-1; j_call: TRBJ1-1; cdr3_aa: CASSRRAGTEAFF
v_call: TRBV12-3/TRBV12-4; j_call: TRBJ2-3; cdr3_aa: CASSRSVSSTDTQYF
v_call: TRBV19; j_call: TRBJ1-5; cdr3_aa: CASSISQGDQPQHF
v_call: TRBV7-4; j_call: TRBJ1-1; cdr3_aa: CASSFSGPWTEAFF
v_call: TRBV5-1; j_call: TRBJ2-1; cdr3_aa: CASSSRWSDEQFF
v_call: TRBV7-6; j_call: TRBJ2-5; cdr3_aa: CASSLGGGGRETQYF
v_call: TRBV12-3/TRBV12-4; j_call: TRBJ2-7; cdr3_aa: CASSFQSRDRGLPYEQYF
v_call: TRBV5-4; j_call: TRBJ2-3; cdr3_aa: CASRAGPGGDTQYF
v_call: TRBV7-2; j_call: TRBJ1-2; cdr3_aa: CASSPRFGQGYGYTF
v_call: TRBV11-2; j_call: TRBJ2-5; cdr3_aa: CASSLDPRGTQYF
v_call: TRBV7-8; j_call: TRBJ2-2; cdr3_aa: CASSRRVTGELFF
v_call: TRBV29-1; j_call: TRBJ1-1; cdr3_aa: CSVLGLGNTEAFF
v_call: TRBV20-1; j_call: TRBJ1-1; cdr3_aa: CSARGQVGFWGETEAFF
v_call: TRBV7-9; j_call: TRBJ2-5; cdr3_aa: CASSLKPTWIWGQETQYF
v_call: TRBV12-3/TRBV12-4; j_call: TRBJ1-4; cdr3_aa: CASLKRGREEKLFF
v_call: TRBV19; j_call: TRBJ1-5; cdr3_aa: CASSNRGELNQPQHF
v_call: TRBV7-6; j_call: TRBJ2-2; cdr3_aa: CASSPEGTGELFF
v_call: TRBV4-3; j_call: TRBJ1-4; cdr3_aa: CASSQGGTADEKLFF
v_call: TRBV7-9; j_call: TRBJ2-2; cdr3_aa: CASSLADTGELFF
v_call: TRBV19; j_call: TRBJ2-1; cdr3_aa: CASGRGGGRDEQFF
v_call: TRBV7-8; j_call: TRBJ1-1; cdr3_aa: CASSPRDFGNTEAFF
v_call: TRBV6-2/TRBV6-3; j_call: TRBJ2-1; cdr3_aa: CASVEAGDSYNEQFF
v_call: TRBV7-2; j_call: TRBJ2-3; cdr3_aa: CASSLHRGRLDTQYF
v_call: TRBV11-3; j_call: TRBJ2-7; cdr3_aa: CASSLGMIAGGNTYEQYF
v_call: TRBV19; j_call: TRBJ2-7; cdr3_aa: CATSQGSYEQYF
v_call: TRBV7-3; j_call: TRBJ2-3; cdr3_aa: CASSLRGSRGRSSTDTQYF
v_call: TRBV12-3/TRBV12-4; j_call: TRBJ1-2; cdr3_aa: CASSDNSYGYTF
v_call: TRBV28; j_call: TRBJ2-1; cdr3_aa: CASSLVEYNEQFF
v_call: TRBV5-4; j_call: TRBJ1-2; cdr3_aa: CASSLVGFNYGYTF
v_call: TRBV7-9; j_call: TRBJ1-1; cdr3_aa: CASSPPMNTEAFF
v_call: TRBV7-4; j_call: TRBJ2-3; cdr3_aa: CASSLRLAGDLDTQYF
v_call: TRBV7-2; j_call: TRBJ2-7; cdr3_aa: CASSHREVRGTVEQYF
v_call: TRBV7-2; j_call: TRBJ2-1; cdr3_aa: CASSLGLAGGNEQFF
v_call: TRBV11-2; j_call: TRBJ1-1; cdr3_aa: CASSLEWGQKHTEAFF
v_call: TRBV7-2; j_call: TRBJ2-5; cdr3_aa: CASSRQETQYF
v_call: TRBV7-2; j_call: TRBJ1-2; cdr3_aa: CASSLDGTGYGYTF
v_call: TRBV6-2/TRBV6-3; j_call: TRBJ1-1; cdr3_aa: CASSYHLGRQQNTEAFF
v_call: TRBV7-2; j_call: TRBJ1-3; cdr3_aa: CASSSLPAGTIYF
v_call: TRBV6-2/TRBV6-3; j_call: TRBJ1-5; cdr3_aa: CAVQGIGNQPQHF